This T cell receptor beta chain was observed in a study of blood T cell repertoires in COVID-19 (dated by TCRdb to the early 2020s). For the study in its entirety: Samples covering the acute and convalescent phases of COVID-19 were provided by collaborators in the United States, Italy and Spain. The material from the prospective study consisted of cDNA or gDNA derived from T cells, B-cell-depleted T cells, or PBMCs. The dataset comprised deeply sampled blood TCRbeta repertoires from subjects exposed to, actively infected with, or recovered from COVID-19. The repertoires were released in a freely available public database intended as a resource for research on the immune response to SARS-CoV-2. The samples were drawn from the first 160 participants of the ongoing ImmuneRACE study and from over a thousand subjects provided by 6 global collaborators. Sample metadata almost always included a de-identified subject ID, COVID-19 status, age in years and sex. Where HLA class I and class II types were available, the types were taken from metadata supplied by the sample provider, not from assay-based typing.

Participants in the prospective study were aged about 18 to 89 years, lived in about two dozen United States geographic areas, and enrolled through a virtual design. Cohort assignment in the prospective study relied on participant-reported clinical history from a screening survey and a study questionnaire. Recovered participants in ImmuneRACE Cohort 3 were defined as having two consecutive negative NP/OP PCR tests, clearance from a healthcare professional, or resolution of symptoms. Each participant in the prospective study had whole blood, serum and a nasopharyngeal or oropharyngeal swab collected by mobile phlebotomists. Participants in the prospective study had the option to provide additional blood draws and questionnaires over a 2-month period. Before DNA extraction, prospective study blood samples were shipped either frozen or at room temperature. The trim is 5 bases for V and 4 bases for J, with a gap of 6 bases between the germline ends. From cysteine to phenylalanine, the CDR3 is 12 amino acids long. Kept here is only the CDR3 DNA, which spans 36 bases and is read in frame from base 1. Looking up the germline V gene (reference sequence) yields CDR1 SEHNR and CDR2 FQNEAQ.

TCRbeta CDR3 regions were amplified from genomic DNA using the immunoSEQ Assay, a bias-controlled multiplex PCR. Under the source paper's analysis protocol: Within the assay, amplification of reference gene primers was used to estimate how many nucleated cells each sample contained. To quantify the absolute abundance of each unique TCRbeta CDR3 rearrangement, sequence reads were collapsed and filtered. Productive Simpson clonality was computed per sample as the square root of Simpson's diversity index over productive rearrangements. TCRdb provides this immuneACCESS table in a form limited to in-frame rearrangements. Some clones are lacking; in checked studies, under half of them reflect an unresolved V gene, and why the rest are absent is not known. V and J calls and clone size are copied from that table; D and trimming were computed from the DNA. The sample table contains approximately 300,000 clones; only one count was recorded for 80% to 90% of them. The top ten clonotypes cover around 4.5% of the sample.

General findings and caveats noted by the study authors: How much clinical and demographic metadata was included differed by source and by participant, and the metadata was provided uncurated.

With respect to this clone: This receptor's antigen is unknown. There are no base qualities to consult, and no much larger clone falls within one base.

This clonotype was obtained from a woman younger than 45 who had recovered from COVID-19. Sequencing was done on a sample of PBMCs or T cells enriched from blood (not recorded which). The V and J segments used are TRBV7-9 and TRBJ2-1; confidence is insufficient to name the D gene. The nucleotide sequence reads TGTGCCAGCAGCCCGTTATACAATGAGCAGTTCTTC. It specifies CASSPLYNEQFF.